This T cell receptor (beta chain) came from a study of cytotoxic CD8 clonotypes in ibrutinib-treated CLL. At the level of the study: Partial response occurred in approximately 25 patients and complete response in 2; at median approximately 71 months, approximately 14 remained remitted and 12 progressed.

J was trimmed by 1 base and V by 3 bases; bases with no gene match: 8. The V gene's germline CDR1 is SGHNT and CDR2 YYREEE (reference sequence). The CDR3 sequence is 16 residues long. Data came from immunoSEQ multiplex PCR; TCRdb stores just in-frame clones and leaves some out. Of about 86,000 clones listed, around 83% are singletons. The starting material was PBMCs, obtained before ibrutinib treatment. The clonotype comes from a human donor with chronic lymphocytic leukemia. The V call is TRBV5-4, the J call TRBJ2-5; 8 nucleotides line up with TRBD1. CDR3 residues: CASSYPGQALQETQYF. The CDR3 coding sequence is TGTGCCAGCAGCTACCCGGGACAGGCTCTCCAAGAGACCCAGTACTTC. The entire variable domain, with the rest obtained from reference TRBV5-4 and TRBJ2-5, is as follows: ETGVTQSPTHLIKTRGQQVTLRCSSQSGHNTVSWYQQALGQGPQFIFQYYREEENGRGNFPPRFSGLQFPNYSSELNVNALELDDSALYLCASSYPGQALQETQYFGPGTRLLVL.